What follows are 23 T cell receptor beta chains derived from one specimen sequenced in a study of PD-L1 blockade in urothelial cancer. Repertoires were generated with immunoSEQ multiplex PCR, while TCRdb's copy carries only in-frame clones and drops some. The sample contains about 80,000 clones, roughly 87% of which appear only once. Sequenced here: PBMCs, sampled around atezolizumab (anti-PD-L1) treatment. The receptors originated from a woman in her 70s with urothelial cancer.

The CDR3 loop reads CASSEGGTGVNEQFF. The CDR3 nucleotides are TGTGCCAGCAGTGAAGGAGGGACAGGGGTCAATGAGCAGTTCTTC. V is TRBV2 and J is TRBJ2-1, with 10 bases fitting TRBD1. The junction had 3 bases not matched to a gene; V was cut back by 1 base and J by 6 bases. The CDR3 runs 15 residues. The germline V gene has CDR1 SNHLY and CDR2 FYNNEI.

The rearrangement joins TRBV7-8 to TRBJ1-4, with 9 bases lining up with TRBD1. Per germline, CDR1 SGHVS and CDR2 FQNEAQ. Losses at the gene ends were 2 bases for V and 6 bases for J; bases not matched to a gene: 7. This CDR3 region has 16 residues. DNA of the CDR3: TGTGCCAGCAGCTTACTCCCGGGACAGGGTTATGAAAAACTGTTTTTT. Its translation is CASSLLPGQGYEKLFF.

DNA of the CDR3: TGTGCCATCAGTGGTGCAGGGGGCTGGGGAAATGAGCAGTTCTTC. Translated: CAISGAGGWGNEQFF. The chain links TRBV10-3 to TRBJ2-1, with TRBD1 matching over 8 bases. Germline values: CDR1 ENHRY, CDR2 SYGVKD. V trimming: 4 bases; J trimming: 7 bases; junction bases outside the gene matches: 9. There are 15 residues in the CDR3.

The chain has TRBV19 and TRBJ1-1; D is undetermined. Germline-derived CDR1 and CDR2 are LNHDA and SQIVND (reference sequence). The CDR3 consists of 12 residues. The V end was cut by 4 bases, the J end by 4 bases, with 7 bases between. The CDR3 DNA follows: TGTGCCAGTAGTACCGGGGTCACTGAAGCTTTCTTT. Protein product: CASSTGVTEAFF.

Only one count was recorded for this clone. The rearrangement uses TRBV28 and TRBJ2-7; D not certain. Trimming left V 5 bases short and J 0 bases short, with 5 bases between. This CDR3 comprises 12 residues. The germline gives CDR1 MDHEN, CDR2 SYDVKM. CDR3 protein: CASSVSSYEQYF. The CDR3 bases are TGTGCCAGCAGTGTCAGCTCCTACGAGCAGTACTTC.

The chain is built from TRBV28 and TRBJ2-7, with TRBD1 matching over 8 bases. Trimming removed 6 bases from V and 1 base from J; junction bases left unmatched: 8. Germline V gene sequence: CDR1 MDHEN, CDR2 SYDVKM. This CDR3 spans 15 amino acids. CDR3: CASSPTRQGSYEQYF. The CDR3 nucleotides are TGTGCCAGCAGCCCGACCAGACAGGGGTCCTACGAGCAGTACTTC.

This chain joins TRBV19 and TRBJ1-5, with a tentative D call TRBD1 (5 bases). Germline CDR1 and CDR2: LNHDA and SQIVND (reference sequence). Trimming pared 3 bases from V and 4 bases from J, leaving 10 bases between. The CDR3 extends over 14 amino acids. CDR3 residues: CASSMGRQNQPQHF. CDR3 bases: TGTGCCAGTAGTATGGGGCGGCAGAATCAGCCCCAGCATTTT.

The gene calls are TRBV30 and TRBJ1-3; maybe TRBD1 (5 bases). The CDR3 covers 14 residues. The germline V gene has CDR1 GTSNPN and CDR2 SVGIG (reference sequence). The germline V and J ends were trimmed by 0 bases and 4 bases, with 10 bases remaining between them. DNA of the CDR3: TGTGCCTGGAGTGTTGGGGCGAGCGGAAACACCATATATTTT. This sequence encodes CAWSVGASGNTIYF.

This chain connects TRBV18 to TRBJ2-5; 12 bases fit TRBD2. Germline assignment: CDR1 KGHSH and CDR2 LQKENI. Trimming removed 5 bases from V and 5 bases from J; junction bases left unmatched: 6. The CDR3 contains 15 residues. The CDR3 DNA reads TGTGCCAGCTCATCTAGCGGGGGGGCCGGTGAGACCCAGTACTTC. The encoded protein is CASSSSGGAGETQYF.

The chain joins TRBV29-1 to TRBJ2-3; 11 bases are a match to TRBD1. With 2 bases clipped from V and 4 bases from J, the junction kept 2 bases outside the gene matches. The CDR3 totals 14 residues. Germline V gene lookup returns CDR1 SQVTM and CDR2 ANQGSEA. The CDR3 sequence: CSVERGQGADTQYF. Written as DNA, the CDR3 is TGCAGCGTTGAAAGGGGACAGGGGGCAGATACGCAGTATTTT.

CDR3 bases: TGTGCCACCAGCAGAGATACCTGGGACAGGGGGCTAGAAAAACTGTTTTTT. It yields the protein CATSRDTWDRGLEKLFF. The chain is built from TRBV15 and TRBJ1-4; 12 nucleotides align to TRBD1. The V and J ends lost 0 bases and 8 bases, in that order; junction bases with no gene match: 7. The CDR3 totals 17 residues. Looked up from germline, CDR1 is LNHNV and CDR2 is YYDKDF (reference sequence).

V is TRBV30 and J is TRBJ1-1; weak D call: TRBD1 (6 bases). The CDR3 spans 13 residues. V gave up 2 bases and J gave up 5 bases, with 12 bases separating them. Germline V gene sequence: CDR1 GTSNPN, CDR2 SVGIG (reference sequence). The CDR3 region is CAWSTAGETEAFF. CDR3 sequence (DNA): TGTGCCTGGAGTACGGCAGGGGAAACTGAAGCTTTCTTT.

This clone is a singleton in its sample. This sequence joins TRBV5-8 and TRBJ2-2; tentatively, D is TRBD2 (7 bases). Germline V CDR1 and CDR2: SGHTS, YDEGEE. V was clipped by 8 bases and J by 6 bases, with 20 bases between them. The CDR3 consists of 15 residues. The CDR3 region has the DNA TGTGCCAGGGACAGCGGGACCGGTACCCCCGGGGAGCTGTTTTTT. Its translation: CARDSGTGTPGELFF.

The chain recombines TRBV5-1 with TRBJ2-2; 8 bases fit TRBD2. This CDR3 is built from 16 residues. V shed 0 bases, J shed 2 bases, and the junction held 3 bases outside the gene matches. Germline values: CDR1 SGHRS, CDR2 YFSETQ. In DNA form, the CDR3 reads TGCGCCAGCAGCTTGGGAAGCGGGAGCAACACCGGGGAGCTGTTTTTT. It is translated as CASSLGSGSNTGELFF.

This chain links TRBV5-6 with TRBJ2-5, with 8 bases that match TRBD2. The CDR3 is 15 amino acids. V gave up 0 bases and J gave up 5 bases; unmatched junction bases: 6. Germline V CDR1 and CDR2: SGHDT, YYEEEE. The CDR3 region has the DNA TGTGCCAGCAGCTTGGGGGGACTAGTAACCGAGACCCAGTACTTC. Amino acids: CASSLGGLVTETQYF.

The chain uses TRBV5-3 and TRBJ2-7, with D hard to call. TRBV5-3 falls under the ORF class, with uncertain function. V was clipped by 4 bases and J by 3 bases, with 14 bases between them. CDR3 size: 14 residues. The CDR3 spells CARSPSSPLYEQYF. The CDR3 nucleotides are TGTGCCAGAAGCCCCTCGTCTCCCCTCTACGAGCAGTACTTC.

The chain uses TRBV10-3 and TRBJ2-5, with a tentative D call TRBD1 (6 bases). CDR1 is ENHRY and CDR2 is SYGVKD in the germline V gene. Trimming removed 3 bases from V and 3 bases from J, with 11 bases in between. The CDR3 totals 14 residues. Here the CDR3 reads CAISEGGHKETQYF. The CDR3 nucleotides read TGTGCCATCAGTGAAGGGGGTCATAAAGAGACCCAGTACTTC.

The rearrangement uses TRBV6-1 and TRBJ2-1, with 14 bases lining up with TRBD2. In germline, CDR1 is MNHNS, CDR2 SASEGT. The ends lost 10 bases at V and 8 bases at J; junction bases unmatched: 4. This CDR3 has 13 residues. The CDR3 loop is CATGTSGSHEQFF. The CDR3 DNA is TGTGCCACGGGGACTAGCGGGAGCCATGAGCAGTTCTTC.

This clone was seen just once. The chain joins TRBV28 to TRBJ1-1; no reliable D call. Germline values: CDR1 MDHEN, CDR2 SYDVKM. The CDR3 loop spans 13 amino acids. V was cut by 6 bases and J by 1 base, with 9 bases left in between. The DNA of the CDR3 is TGTGCCAGCAGCCGACGGGGGAACACTGAAGCTTTCTTT. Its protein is CASSRRGNTEAFF. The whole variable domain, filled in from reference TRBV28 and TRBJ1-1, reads DVKVTQSSRYLVKRTGEKVFLECVQDMDHENMFWYRQDPGLGLRLIYFSYDVKMKEKGDIPEGYSVSREKKERFSLILESASTNQTSMYLCASSRRGNTEAFFGQGTRLTVV.

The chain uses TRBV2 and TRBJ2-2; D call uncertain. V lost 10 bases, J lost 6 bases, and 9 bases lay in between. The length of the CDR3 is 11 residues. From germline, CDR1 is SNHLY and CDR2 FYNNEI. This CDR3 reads CAMLLSGELFF. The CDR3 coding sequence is TGTGCCATGCTACTGTCCGGGGAGCTGTTTTTT.

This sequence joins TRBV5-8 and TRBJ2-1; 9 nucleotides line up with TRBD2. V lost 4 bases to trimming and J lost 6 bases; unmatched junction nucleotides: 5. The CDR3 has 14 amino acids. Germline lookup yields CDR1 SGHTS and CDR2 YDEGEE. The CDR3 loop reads CASSRQLAGNEQFF. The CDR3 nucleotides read TGTGCCAGCAGCCGACAACTAGCGGGCAATGAGCAGTTCTTC.

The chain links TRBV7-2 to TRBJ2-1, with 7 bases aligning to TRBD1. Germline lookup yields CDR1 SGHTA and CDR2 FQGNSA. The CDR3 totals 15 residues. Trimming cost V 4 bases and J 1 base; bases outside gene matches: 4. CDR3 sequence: CASSSGQVSYNEQFF. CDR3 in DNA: TGTGCCAGCAGCTCCGGACAGGTTTCCTACAATGAGCAGTTCTTC.

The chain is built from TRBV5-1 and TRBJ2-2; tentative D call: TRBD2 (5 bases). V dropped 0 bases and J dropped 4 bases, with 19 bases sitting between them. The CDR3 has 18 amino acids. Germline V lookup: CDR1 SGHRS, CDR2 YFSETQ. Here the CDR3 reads CASSLALRGGRGTGELFF. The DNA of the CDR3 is TGCGCCAGCAGCTTGGCCTTGCGAGGCGGGCGCGGCACCGGGGAGCTGTTTTTT.